Presented here are 7 T cell receptor beta chains from one specimen sequenced in a study of spatial heterogeneity in lung cancer. A single record per CDR3 protein comes from TCRdb applying MiXCR to the 5' RACE reads. This table holds more than 65,000 distinct CDR3 sequences, around 7.8% found once. Time point given: sample taken at primary tumor resection. Sequenced here: PBMCs, sampled at surgery. The receptors here all came from a male donor with early-stage non-small cell lung cancer.

The chain recombines TRBV6-5 with TRBJ2-1; TRBD2 agrees at 10 bases. In germline, CDR1 is MNHEY, CDR2 SVGAGI. V gave up 8 bases and J gave up 3 bases; unmatched junction bases: 4. CDR3 length: 14 amino acids. The CDR3: CASARTSGYNEQFF. Here the CDR3 DNA reads TGTGCCAGCGCTAGGACTAGCGGCTACAATGAGCAGTTCTTC.

This clonotype was recorded many times. The V and J genes are TRBV5-1 and TRBJ2-7; 9 bases map to TRBD1. The length of the CDR3 is 15 residues. Germline-derived CDR1 and CDR2 are SGHRS and YFSETQ. The J segment lost 2 bases and the V segment lost 4 bases, leaving 7 bases of the junction unmatched. Here the CDR3 DNA reads TGCGCCAGCAGCATAGGGACAGGGCTGACCTACGAGCAGTACTTC. Protein product: CASSIGTGLTYEQYF.

This clonotype appeared a few times. CDR3 DNA sequence: TGTGCCAGCAGCTCACCGGGACAGGGGGCGTTTGGCACTGAAGCTTTCTTT. It yields the protein CASSSPGQGAFGTEAFF. The chain uses TRBV5-4 and TRBJ1-1; TRBD1 matches at 12 bases. With 3 bases clipped from V and 4 bases from J, the junction kept 10 bases outside the gene matches. This CDR3 has 17 residues. Germline assignment: CDR1 SGHNT and CDR2 YYREEE (reference sequence).

The sample holds many counts of this clonotype. The genes are TRBV9 and TRBJ2-3; D may correspond to TRBD1 or TRBD2 (5 bases each). Germline V CDR1 and CDR2: SGDLS, YYNGEE. V was trimmed by 3 bases and J by 1 base, leaving 15 bases between them. The CDR3 runs 16 residues. CDR3 sequence (DNA): TGTGCCAGCAGCGCCCGGGACCATGGCGGCACAGATACGCAGTATTTT. Translating gives CASSARDHGGTDTQYF.

This clonotype was counted at least ten times. Here the CDR3 reads CASSYSSHAFF. CDR3 nucleotides: TGTGCCAGCAGTTACTCGAGCCACGCTTTCTTT. This chain connects TRBV6-5 to TRBJ1-1; no clear D gene. CDR3 length: 11 amino acids. The germline V and J ends were trimmed by 0 bases and 11 bases, with 7 bases remaining between them. CDR1 and CDR2 from the germline V gene are MNHEY and SVGAGI.

This rearrangement joins TRBV5-4 to TRBJ2-7, with a possible D match to TRBD2 (5 bases). V gave up 0 bases and J gave up 7 bases, with 11 bases separating them. The CDR3 is 13 residues long. Germline CDR1 and CDR2: SGHNT and YYREEE (reference sequence). The CDR3 spells CASSLEGAREQYF. CDR3 nucleotide sequence: TGTGCCAGCAGCTTGGAGGGAGCTAGAGAGCAGTACTTC.

This clonotype has ten or more counts. The genes are TRBV6-6 and TRBJ1-5, with a weak D call TRBD1 (5 bases). The CDR3 runs 14 residues. Deletions cut 6 bases from V and 6 bases from J, with 15 bases between. CDR1 and CDR2 from the germline V gene are MNHNY and SVGAGI (reference sequence). The CDR3 region is CASRGGEWGQPQHF. CDR3 DNA sequence: TGTGCCAGCAGGGGAGGGGAGTGGGGTCAGCCCCAGCATTTT.